These T cell receptor beta chains were read from a single sample in a study of vaccination effects on CD4 cells after COVID-19. Assay used: immunoSEQ multiplex PCR; TCRdb lists only in-frame clones, some missing. This table has 60,000 to 85,000 clones, around two thirds appearing once. For these receptors, no antigen is known. The sample consisted of CD4+ T cells from PBMCs cultured with HCoV-229E spike peptides, taken after COVID-19 vaccination. All receptors derive from a human donor who received a COVID-19 vaccine. CDR3s include the opening cysteine and the closing phenylalanine or tryptophan. The order of the fields is V gene, J gene, D gene, clone size, CDR3 protein, CDR3 DNA. A D gene is named only where the DNA matches it firmly. Clone size is not always given. Where it is, it says once, few, many or a class for expanded clones.

TRBV19,TRBJ1-2,TRBD1,few,CASSRDSNYGYTF,TGTGCCAGTAGTAGGGACAGCAACTATGGCTACACCTTC
TRBV10-2,TRBJ1-5,.,.,CASSFTVGEPQHF,TGCGCCAGCAGCTTCACAGTCGGTGAGCCCCAGCATTTT
TRBV2,TRBJ1-2,TRBD1,.,CASPGTGDDGYTF,TGTGCCAGCCCAGGGACAGGGGATGATGGCTACACCTTC
TRBV7-2,TRBJ2-6,TRBD1,.,CASRPPGQGGSGANVLTF,TGTGCCAGCAGACCGCCCGGACAGGGGGGATCTGGGGCCAACGTCCTGACTTTC
TRBV6-5,TRBJ1-3,.,.,CASSLKYSSGNTIYF,TGTGCCAGCAGTTTAAAGTATTCCTCCGGAAACACCATATATTTT
TRBV2,TRBJ1-1,.,.,CASSEQAVNTEAFF,TGTGCCAGCAGTGAACAGGCAGTGAACACTGAAGCTTTCTTT
TRBV19,TRBJ1-5,.,few,CASSIVGGNQPQHF,TGTGCCAGTAGTATAGTGGGGGGGAATCAGCCCCAGCATTTT
TRBV19,TRBJ1-1,.,.,CASSTQVNTEAFF,TGTGCCAGTAGTACCCAAGTGAACACTGAAGCTTTCTTT
TRBV9,TRBJ2-5,.,.,CASSFGLGWETQYF,TGTGCCAGCAGCTTCGGCTTGGGTTGGGAGACCCAGTACTTC
TRBV9,TRBJ2-2,.,few,CASSVESTGRTGELFF,TGTGCCAGCAGCGTAGAGTCCACAGGGAGGACCGGGGAGCTGTTTTTT
TRBV7-8,TRBJ1-5,TRBD1,once,CASSLGIGTGPYQPQHF,TGTGCCAGCAGCTTAGGAATCGGGACAGGGCCATATCAGCCCCAGCATTTT
TRBV6-6,TRBJ1-1,.,few,CASTSGGTNTEAFF,TGTGCCAGCACCTCTGGGGGGACTAACACTGAAGCTTTCTTT